This T cell receptor beta chain was captured in a study of human T cells and chemical hapten exposure. TCRdb redid the calling of the RACE reads with MiXCR, one entry per CDR3 protein. The sample has 45,000 or so distinct CDR3 sequences; roughly 4.5% are singletons. The CDR3 length is 16 residues. Germline V gene data show CDR1 as MNHEY and CDR2 as SVGEGT. J was trimmed by 5 bases and V by 5 bases; bases with no gene match: 14. This clonotype was counted at least ten times. Time point reported: healthy volunteer bleed at 2 weeks. The authors' total RNA extraction used unfractionated whole blood. The V and J genes are TRBV6-2 or TRBV6-3 and TRBJ2-5; TRBD1 matches 7 bases. The receptor was isolated from a human donor in good health. Some clones in this sample may be carry-over from other donors' samples. Sequenced sample: whole blood. CDR3 bases: TGTGCCAGCAGTACTCGCCGACAGGGACCCTCCGAGACCCAGTACTTC. This codes for CASSTRRQGPSETQYF.